This TCR beta chain was recovered during a study of technical replicates of blood from a few donors. The CDR3 spans 14 residues. CDR1 MNHEY and CDR2 SMNVEV come from the germline V gene (reference sequence). Trimming removed 4 bases from V and 3 bases from J; junction bases left unmatched: 2. The table came from immunoSEQ multiplex PCR; TCRdb's copy has only in-frame clones and leaves some out. The table shows 95,000 or so clones, with roughly 95% occurring only once. The rearrangement links TRBV27 to TRBJ2-2, with 7 bases identical to TRBD1. The sequence was obtained from a human donor in good health. Material: T cells isolated from PBMCs. The CDR3 spells CASSSGTDTGELFF. CDR3 bases: TGTGCCAGCAGTTCCGGGACAGACACCGGGGAGCTGTTTTTT.